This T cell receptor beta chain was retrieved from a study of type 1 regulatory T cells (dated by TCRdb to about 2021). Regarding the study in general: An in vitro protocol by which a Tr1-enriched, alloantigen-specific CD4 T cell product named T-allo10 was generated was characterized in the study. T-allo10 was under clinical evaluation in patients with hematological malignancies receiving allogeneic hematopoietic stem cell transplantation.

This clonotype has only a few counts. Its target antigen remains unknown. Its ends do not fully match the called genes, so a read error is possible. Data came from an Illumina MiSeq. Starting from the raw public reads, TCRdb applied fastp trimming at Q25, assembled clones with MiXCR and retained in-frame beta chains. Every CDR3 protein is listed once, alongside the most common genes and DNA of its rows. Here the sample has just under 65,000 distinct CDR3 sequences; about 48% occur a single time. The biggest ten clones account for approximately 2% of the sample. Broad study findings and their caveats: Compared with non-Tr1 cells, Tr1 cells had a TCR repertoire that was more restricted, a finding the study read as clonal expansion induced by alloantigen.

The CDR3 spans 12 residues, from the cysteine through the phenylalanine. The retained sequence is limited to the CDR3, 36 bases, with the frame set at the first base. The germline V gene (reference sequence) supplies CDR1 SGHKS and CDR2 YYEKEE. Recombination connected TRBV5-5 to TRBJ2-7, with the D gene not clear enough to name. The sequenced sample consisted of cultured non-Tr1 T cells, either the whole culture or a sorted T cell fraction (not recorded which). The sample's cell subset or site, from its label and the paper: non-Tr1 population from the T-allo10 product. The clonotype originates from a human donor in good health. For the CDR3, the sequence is CASSLVDRIVDF. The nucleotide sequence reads TGTGCCAGCAGCTTGGTGGATCGAATTGTGGACTTC.